This TCR beta chain was obtained from a study of T cell repertoires in cytomegalovirus infection (dated by TCRdb to between 2019 and 2020). About the study as a whole: Alongside well-studied HLA-B-restricted epitopes, the peptide stimulations were aimed at recently identified HLA-C-restricted CMV epitopes, whose presentation resists viral immunomodulation. Donor HLA type was relevant to the analysis, as public TCR beta signatures indicated carriage of CMV infection together with the matching HLA type. Overall results and qualifications from the work: The ex vivo response was dominated by HLA-C-restricted CMV-specific TCR beta clonotypes, which also provided the single most frequent clonotype in two of eight donors. Cumulative frequency of public TCR beta family members discriminated carriers of CMV infection plus the relevant HLA type in this cohort and an independent approximately 370-donor cohort.

This sample's treatment or condition label indicates: in vitro stimulation with specific CMV peptide epitopes to enrich CMV-specific T cells. Notes on this clonotype: There is no known antigen for this receptor. The record has no base qualities; no much larger clone is one base away.

The instrument given in TCRdb is Illumina HiSeq 1500. TCRdb trimmed public reads at Q25 via fastp, called clones via MiXCR and kept in-frame beta chains. Each record represents a unique CDR3 protein, reported with the most common genes and DNA among its rows. This sample holds roughly 500,000 distinct CDR3 sequences; more than 30% were observed only once. Roughly 15% of the sample lies in the top ten. The CDR3 spans 11 residues, from the cysteine through the phenylalanine. The DNA shown is the 33-base CDR3, in frame from base 1. The germline V gene (reference sequence) specifies DFQATT as CDR1 and SNEGSKA as CDR2.

This receptor chain uses TRBV20-1 and TRBJ2-5, and possibly TRBD1, on 5 matching bases. This TCR was recovered from a human donor in good health (CMV status not recorded). Some clones in this sample may be carry-over from other donors' samples. The starting material was cultured PBMCs, obtained from culture after CMV antigen stimulation. CDR3 sequence: CSKTKGETQYF. The base sequence is TGCAGCAAAACTAAGGGGGAGACCCAGTACTTC.